This note documents a single T cell receptor (beta chain) sequence. The data were taken from a study of blood T cell repertoires in COVID-19. As for the study in general: Whether acute or convalescent, the COVID-19 samples came from the United States, Italy and Spain. T cells, B-cell-depleted T cells, or PBMCs provided the cDNA or gDNA that served as material.

V gave up 9 bases and J gave up 7 bases, with 15 bases separating them. In germline, CDR1 is LNHDA, CDR2 SQIVND (reference sequence). This CDR3 region has 13 residues. The assay was immunoSEQ multiplex PCR, and TCRdb's table has in-frame clones only and misses some. Of 50,000 or so clones listed, 90% to 95% were seen once; the top ten hold around a tenth. This sequence joins TRBV19 and TRBJ2-2; D unresolved. The material sequenced was peripheral blood. This TCR was recovered from a woman over 75 with acute or convalescent COVID-19. The CDR3, as DNA: TGTGCCAGCTCCCCTTTTCCGGGCGGGGAGCTGTTTTTT. Translating it yields CASSPFPGGELFF.